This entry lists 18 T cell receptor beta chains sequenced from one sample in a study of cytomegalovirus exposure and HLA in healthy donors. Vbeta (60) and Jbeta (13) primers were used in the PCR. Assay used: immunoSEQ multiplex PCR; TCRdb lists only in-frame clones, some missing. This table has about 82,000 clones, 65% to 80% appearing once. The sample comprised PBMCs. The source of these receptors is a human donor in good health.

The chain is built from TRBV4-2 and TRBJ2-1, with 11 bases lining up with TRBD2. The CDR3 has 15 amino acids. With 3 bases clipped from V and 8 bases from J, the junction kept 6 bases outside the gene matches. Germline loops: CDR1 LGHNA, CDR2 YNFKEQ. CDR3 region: CASSHASGGPHEQFF. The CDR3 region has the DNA TGTGCCAGCAGCCACGCTAGCGGGGGGCCTCATGAGCAGTTCTTC.

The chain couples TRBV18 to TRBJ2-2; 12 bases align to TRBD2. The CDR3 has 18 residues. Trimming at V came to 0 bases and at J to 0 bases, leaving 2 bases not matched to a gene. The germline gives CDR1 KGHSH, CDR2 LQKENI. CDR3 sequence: CASSPPGLAGSNTGELFF. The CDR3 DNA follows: TGTGCCAGCTCACCACCGGGACTAGCGGGCTCGAACACCGGGGAGCTGTTTTTT.

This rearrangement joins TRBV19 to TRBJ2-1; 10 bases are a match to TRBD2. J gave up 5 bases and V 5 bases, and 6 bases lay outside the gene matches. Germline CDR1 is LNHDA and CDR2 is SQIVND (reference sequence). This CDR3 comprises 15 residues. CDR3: CASSSQSGGDNEQFF. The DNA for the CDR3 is TGTGCCAGTAGTTCCCAAAGCGGGGGGGACAATGAGCAGTTCTTC.

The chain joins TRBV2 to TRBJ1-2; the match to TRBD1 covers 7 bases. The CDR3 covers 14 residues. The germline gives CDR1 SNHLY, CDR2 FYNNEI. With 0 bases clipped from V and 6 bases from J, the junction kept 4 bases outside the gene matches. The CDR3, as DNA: TGTGCCAGCAGTGAAGCGTACAGGGGAAATGGCTACACCTTC. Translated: CASSEAYRGNGYTF.

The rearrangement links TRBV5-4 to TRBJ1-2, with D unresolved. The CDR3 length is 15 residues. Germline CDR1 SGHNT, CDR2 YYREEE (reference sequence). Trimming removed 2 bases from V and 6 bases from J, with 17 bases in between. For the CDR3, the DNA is TGTGCCAGCAGCTTACCTGGGCGGGCAGACAATGGCTACACCTTC. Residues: CASSLPGRADNGYTF.

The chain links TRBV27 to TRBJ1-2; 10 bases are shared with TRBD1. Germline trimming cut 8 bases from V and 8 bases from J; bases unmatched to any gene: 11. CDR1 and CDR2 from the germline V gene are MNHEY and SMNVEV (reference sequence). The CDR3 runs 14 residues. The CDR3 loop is CASRMTGGSGGYTF. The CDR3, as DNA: TGTGCCAGCCGGATGACAGGGGGCTCGGGGGGCTACACCTTC.

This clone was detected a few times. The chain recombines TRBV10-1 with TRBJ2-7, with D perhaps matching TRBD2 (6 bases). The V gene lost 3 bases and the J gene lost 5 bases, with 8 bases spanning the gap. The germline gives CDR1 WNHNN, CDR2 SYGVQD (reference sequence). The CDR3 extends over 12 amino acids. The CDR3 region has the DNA TGCGCCAGCAGTGACACTAGCCACGAGCAGTACTTC. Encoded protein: CASSDTSHEQYF.

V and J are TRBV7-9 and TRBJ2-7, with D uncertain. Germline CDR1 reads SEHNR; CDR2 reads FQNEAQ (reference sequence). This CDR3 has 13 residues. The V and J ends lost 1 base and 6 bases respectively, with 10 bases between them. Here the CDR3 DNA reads TGTGCCAGCAGCTTAGTTGTGACGGGCGAGCAGTACTTC. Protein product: CASSLVVTGEQYF.

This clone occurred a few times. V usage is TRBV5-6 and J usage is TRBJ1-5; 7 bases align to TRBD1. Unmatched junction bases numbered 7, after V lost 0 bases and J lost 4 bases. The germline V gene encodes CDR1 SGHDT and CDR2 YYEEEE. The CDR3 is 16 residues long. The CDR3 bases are TGTGCCAGCAGCTTGGGAGGGGGCTTTTGGAATCAGCCCCAGCATTTT. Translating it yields CASSLGGGFWNQPQHF.

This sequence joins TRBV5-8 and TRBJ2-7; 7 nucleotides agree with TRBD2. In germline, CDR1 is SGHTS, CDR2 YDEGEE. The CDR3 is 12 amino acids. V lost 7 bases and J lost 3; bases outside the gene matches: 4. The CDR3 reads CASQGGSYEQYF. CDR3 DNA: TGTGCCAGCCAGGGAGGGAGCTACGAGCAGTACTTC.

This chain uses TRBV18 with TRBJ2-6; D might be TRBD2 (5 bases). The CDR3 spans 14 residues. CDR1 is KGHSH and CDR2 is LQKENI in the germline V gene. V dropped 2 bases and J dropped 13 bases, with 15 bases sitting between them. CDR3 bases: TGTGCCAGCTCACCAGGGGAGAGCTCTAGGGTCCTGACTTTC. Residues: CASSPGESSRVLTF.

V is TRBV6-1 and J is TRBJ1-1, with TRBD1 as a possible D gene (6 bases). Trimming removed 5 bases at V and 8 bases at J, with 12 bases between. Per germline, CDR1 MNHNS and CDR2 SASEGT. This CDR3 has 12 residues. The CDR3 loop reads CASSIPRGEAFF. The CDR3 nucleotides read TGTGCCAGCAGTATTCCTAGGGGGGAAGCTTTCTTT.

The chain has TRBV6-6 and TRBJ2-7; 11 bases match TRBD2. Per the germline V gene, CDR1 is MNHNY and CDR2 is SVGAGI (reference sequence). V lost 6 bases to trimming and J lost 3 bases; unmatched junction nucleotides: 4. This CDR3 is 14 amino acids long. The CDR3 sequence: CASRSGLADYEQYF. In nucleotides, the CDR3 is TGTGCCAGCAGATCGGGACTAGCGGACTACGAGCAGTACTTC.

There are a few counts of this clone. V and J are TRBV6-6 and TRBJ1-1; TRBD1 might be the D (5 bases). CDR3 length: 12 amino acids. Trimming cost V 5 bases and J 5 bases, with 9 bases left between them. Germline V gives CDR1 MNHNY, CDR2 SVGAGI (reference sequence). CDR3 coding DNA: TGTGCCAGCAGTCCAGGGTGGACTGAAGCTTTCTTT. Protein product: CASSPGWTEAFF.

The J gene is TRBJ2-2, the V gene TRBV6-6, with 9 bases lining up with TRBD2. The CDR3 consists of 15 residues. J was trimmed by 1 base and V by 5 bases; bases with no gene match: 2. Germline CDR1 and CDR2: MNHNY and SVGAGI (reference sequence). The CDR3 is CASSVTSGNTGELFF. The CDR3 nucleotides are TGTGCCAGCAGTGTGACTAGCGGGAACACCGGGGAGCTGTTTTTT.

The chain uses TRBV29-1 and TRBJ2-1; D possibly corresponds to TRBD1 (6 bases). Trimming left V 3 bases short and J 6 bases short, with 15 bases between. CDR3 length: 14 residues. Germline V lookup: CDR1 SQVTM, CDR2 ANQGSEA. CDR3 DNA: TGCAGCGTTGATACAGGGAAACAAATCAATGAGCAGTTCTTC. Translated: CSVDTGKQINEQFF.

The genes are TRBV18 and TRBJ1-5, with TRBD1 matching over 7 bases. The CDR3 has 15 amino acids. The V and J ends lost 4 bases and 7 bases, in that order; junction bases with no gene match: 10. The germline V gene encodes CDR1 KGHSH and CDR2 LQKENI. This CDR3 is CASSLLETGSQPQHF. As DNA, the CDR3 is TGTGCCAGCTCACTGCTCGAGACAGGGTCCCAGCCCCAGCATTTT.

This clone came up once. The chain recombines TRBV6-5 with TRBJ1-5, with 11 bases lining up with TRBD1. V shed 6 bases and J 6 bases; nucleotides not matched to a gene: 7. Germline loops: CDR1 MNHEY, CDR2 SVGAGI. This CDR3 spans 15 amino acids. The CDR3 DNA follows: TGTGCCAGCAGCCCGGGACAGGGGGTGTTTCAGCCCCAGCATTTT. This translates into CASSPGQGVFQPQHF.